This is a list of T cell receptor beta chains from one sample in a study of cytomegalovirus exposure and HLA in healthy donors. Measured with immunoSEQ multiplex PCR; TCRdb has only the in-frame clones, and not every one. The sample has about 130,000 clones, around nine tenths seen once. Sequencing was performed on PBMCs. The origin of the receptors is a man in his thirties or forties in good health and CMV-seronegative. Each CDR3 is given with its conserved first and last residue. Each record gives: V gene, J gene, CDR3 length, D gene, clone size, CDR3 protein, CDR3 DNA. D genes are given only for firm matches. Some rows have no size entry. The others give once, few or many, or a class for an expanded clone.

TRBV29-1	TRBJ2-3	14	TRBD2	-	CSVTMRGSTDTQYF	TGCAGCGTGACAATGCGGGGGAGCACAGATACGCAGTATTTT
TRBV2	TRBJ2-1	18	TRBD2	-	CASSEATGKSILGGVQFF	TGTGCCAGCAGTGAAGCGACCGGAAAATCTATTTTGGGAGGGGTCCAGTTCTTC
TRBV6-5	TRBJ1-1	13	-	-	CASSYSSYTEAFF	TGTGCCAGCAGTTACTCGAGTTACACTGAAGCTTTCTTT
TRBV5-1	TRBJ2-7	15	TRBD2	-	CASSFGLAGGNEQYF	TGCGCCAGCAGCTTCGGACTAGCGGGAGGAAACGAGCAGTACTTC
TRBV5-6	TRBJ1-2	16	-	-	CASSLDVRKSDYGYTF	TGTGCCAGCAGCTTGGACGTACGGAAGAGCGACTATGGCTACACCTTC
TRBV9	TRBJ1-1	14	-	once	CASSSSYMNTEAFF	TGTGCCAGCAGCTCCTCTTACATGAACACTGAAGCTTTCTTT
TRBV5-6	TRBJ1-2	18	TRBD1	-	CASSFPVPDRAGGYGYTF	TGTGCCAGCAGCTTCCCCGTTCCCGACAGGGCTGGCGGCTATGGCTACACCTTC
TRBV28	TRBJ1-4	15	TRBD1	-	CASSAVQGAGEKLFF	TGTGCCAGCAGTGCGGTGCAGGGGGCGGGTGAAAAACTGTTTTTT
TRBV2	TRBJ1-4	13	-	-	CASKRRSGEKLFF	TGTGCCAGCAAGAGGAGGTCGGGTGAAAAACTGTTTTTT
TRBV6-6	TRBJ2-1	15	TRBD2	-	CASSGDKRDYNEQFF	TGTGCCAGCAGTGGGGATAAGCGGGACTACAATGAGCAGTTCTTC
TRBV18	TRBJ2-7	15	TRBD1	-	CASSPVAGTGNEQYF	TGTGCCAGCTCACCAGTTGCGGGGACAGGGAACGAGCAGTACTTC
TRBV6-1	TRBJ1-2	15	-	-	CASSLGWGNSYGYTF	TGTGCCAGCAGCTTGGGCTGGGGCAATAGCTATGGCTACACCTTC
TRBV4-3	TRBJ2-6	14	-	-	CASSRTQGANVLTF	TGCGCCAGCAGCCGAACTCAAGGGGCCAACGTCCTGACTTTC
TRBV6-1	TRBJ2-3	15	-	-	CASSEPPGGTDTQYF	TGTGCCAGCAGTGAACCCCCGGGGGGCACAGATACGCAGTATTTT
TRBV11-2	TRBJ2-1	18	TRBD2	-	CASSLYLTSGSSYNEQFF	TGTGCCAGCAGCTTATATCTCACTAGCGGAAGCTCCTACAATGAGCAGTTCTTC